Listed below are T cell receptor beta chains from one sample, sequenced in a study of response to subunit inactivated influenza vaccine. TCRdb reprocessed the RT-PCR reads via MiXCR and lists one record per CDR3 protein. The sample contains approximately 170,000 distinct CDR3 sequences, about 12% of which appear only once. These data also formed part of another study, on T cells expressing NK-cell markers.

The sequencing used CD8+ T cells sorted from PBMCs, collected 11 to 12 days after vaccination. All receptors come from a man aged 45-60 years who received an inactivated influenza vaccine. CDR3s include the opening cysteine and the closing phenylalanine or tryptophan. D genes are given only for firm matches. A row's size may be missing; if present it is once, few, many or a size class.

.	TRBV11-2	TRBJ2-7	.	CASSFGNYEQYF	TGTGCCAGCAGCTTCGGCAACTACGAGCAGTACTTC
.	TRBV10-3	TRBJ1-4	.	CAISESISDRINEKLFF	TGTGCCATCAGTGAGTCGATAAGTGACAGGATTAATGAAAAACTGTTTTTT
.	TRBV4-1	TRBJ1-1	few	CASSHRIGYTEAFF	TGCGCCAGCAGCCACAGGATTGGGTACACTGAAGCTTTCTTT
TRBD2	TRBV5-6	TRBJ2-7	.	CASSIPGLLSYEQYF	TGTGCCAGCAGTATTCCGGGACTACTCTCCTACGAGCAGTACTTC
.	TRBV7-9	TRBJ1-1	.	CASRDRDTLNTEAFF	TGTGCCAGCAGGGACCGGGACACCCTGAACACTGAAGCTTTCTTT
.	TRBV30	TRBJ2-1	.	CAWTQTGEQFF	TGTGCCTGGACCCAAACCGGAGAGCAGTTCTTC
.	TRBV7-8	TRBJ1-6	few	CASSLGGTLGGPLHF	TGTGCCAGCAGCTTAGGGGGGACCCTGGGAGGACCCCTCCACTTT
.	TRBV18	TRBJ1-5	.	CASSLQGTSDPNQPQHF	TGTGCCAGCTCACTCCAAGGGACATCCGACCCCAATCAGCCCCAGCATTTT
TRBD1	TRBV13	TRBJ2-7	few	CASSHGTGSSRDFYEQYF	TGTGCCAGCAGCCACGGGACAGGTTCTTCGAGAGACTTCTACGAGCAGTACTTC
.	TRBV7-6	TRBJ1-1	once	CASTSLEGAEAFF	TGTGCCAGCACCTCCTTGGAGGGAGCTGAAGCTTTCTTT
TRBD1	TRBV11-1	TRBJ2-7	.	CASSLWDRGIYEQYF	TGTGCCAGCAGCTTATGGGACAGGGGGATTTACGAGCAGTACTTC
TRBD1	TRBV28	TRBJ2-7	.	CASSLIGTGISYEQYF	TGTGCCAGCAGTTTAATCGGGACAGGGATCTCCTACGAGCAGTACTTC
.	TRBV23-1	TRBJ2-2	few	CASSHGLQNTGELFF	TGCGCCAGCAGTCATGGACTCCAAAACACCGGGGAGCTGTTTTTT
.	TRBV5-1	TRBJ2-7	.	CASSLKPGTYEQYF	TGCGCCAGCAGCTTGAAACCAGGGACCTACGAGCAGTACTTC
.	TRBV29-1	TRBJ2-5	.	CSVEAKQRNHQETQYF	TGCAGCGTTGAAGCAAAACAACGGAACCACCAAGAGACCCAGTACTTC
.	TRBV2	TRBJ2-2	few	CASSRTSSTGELFF	TGTGCCAGCAGTAGGACAAGTTCCACCGGGGAGCTGTTTTTT
.	TRBV7-9	TRBJ1-2	few	CASSSNRAPEGYGYTF	TGTGCCAGCAGTTCAAACCGGGCCCCAGAGGGCTATGGCTACACCTTC
TRBD1	TRBV12-3/TRBV12-4	TRBJ2-1	many	CASSFEGASNEQFF	TGTGCCAGCAGTTTTGAGGGGGCCTCCAATGAGCAGTTCTTC
.	TRBV7-9	TRBJ2-2	.	CASSFWTHDGELFF	TGTGCCAGCAGCTTCTGGACTCACGACGGGGAGCTGTTTTTT
.	TRBV5-1	TRBJ2-1	few	CASSLAGVVNEQFF	TGCGCCAGCAGCTTGGCGGGAGTGGTCAATGAGCAGTTCTTC
.	TRBV7-9	TRBJ2-1	few	CASSVGGSNEQFF	TGTGCCAGCAGCGTCGGGGGATCCAATGAGCAGTTCTTC
TRBD1	TRBV7-9	TRBJ1-2	few	CASSREGTGGGGYTF	TGTGCCAGCAGCAGAGAAGGGACAGGAGGCGGTGGCTACACCTTC
TRBD2	TRBV9	TRBJ2-4	few	CASSVGAGTSGRNIQYF	TGTGCCAGCAGCGTAGGGGCCGGGACTAGCGGGAGGAACATTCAGTACTTC
.	TRBV7-9	TRBJ2-7	few	CASSFDPLPSYEQYF	TGTGCCAGCAGCTTCGACCCGTTGCCCTCCTACGAGCAGTACTTC
TRBD1	TRBV4-2	TRBJ1-4	.	CASSQRVGTGGSNEKLFF	TGTGCCAGCAGCCAGCGCGTTGGGACAGGGGGAAGTAATGAAAAACTGTTTTTT
TRBD2	TRBV4-1	TRBJ2-7	few	CASSLRSGESYEQYF	TGCGCCAGCAGCCTAAGGAGCGGGGAATCCTACGAGCAGTACTTC
TRBD1	TRBV5-1	TRBJ1-3	few	CASSPGGYSGNTIYF	TGCGCCAGCAGCCCAGGGGGTTACTCTGGAAACACCATATATTTT